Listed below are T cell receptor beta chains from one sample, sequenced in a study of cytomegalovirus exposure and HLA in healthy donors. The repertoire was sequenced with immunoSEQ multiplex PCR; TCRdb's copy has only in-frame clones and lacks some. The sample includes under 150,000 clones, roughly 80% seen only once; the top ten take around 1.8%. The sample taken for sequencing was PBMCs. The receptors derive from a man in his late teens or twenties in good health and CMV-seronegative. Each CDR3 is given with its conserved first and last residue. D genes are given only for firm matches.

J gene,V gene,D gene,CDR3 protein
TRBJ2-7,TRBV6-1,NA,CASRQAISYEQYF
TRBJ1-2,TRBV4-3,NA,CASSQDDGLYGYTF
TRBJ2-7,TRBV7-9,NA,CASSETLNSSYEQYF
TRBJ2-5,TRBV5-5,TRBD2,CASSLLGTSGQETQYF
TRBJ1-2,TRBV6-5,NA,CASSTQGNYGYTF
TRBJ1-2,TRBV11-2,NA,CASSFGTAGQSGYTF
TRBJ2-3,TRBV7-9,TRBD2,CASSLPRIAGVTSTDTQYF
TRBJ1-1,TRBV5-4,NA,CASSLWRRLNTEAFF
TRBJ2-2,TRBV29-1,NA,CSVEQGNTGELFF
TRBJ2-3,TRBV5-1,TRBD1,CASSSQGAGTDTQYF
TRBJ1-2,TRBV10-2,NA,CASSEWGDNYGYTF
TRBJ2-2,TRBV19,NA,CASSRTRTNTGELFF
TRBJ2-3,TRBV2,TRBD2,CASRASGGAADTQYF
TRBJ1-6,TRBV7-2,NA,CASSSQGVGAQSSPLHF
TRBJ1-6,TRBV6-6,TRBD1,CASYTGGGSPLHF
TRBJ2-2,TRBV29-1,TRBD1,CSVGQGLNTGELFF
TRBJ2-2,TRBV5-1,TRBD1,CASSLHPSTGRSNTGELFF
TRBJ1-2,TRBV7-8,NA,CASSLAGSANYGYTF
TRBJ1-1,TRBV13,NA,CASRGSLNTEAFF
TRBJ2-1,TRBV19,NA,CASSVSLYNEQFF
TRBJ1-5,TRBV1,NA,CTSSQVVKRVRNQPQHF
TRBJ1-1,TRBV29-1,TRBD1,CSVGTGGVAEAFF
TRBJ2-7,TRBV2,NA,CASSEMAPYEQYF
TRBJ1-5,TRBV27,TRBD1,CASSKRPGQGPPQPQHF
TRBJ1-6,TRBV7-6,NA,CASRLPGNSPLHF
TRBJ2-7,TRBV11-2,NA,CASSADQTGEQYF
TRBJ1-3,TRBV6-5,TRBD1,CASSSTGGRANTIYF
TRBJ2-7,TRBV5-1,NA,CASSLGDSASQQYF
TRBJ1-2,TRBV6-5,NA,CAVPLTGTDGYTF
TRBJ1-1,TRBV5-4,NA,CASSLAPNTEAFF
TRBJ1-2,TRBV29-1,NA,CSVESVNYGYTF
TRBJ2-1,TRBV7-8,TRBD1,CASSPSGQGGFYNEQFF
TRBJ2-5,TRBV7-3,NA,CASSPGLPDETQYF
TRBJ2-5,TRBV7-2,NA,CASSSQWLQETQYF
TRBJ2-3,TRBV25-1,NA,CASSASGTDTQYF
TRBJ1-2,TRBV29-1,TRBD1,CSVGTGPTYGYTF
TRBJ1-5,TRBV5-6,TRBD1,CASSKLDRDDQPQHF
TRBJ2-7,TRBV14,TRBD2,CASSEGTSLEQYF
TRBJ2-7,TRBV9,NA,CASSVRGGGVNEQYF
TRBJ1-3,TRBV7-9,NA,CASSLDINRSGNTIYF
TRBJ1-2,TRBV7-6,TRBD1,CASSPPGQAGGYTF
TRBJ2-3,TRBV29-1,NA,CSVESQGKVDTQYF
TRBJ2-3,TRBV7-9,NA,CASSLPGTDTQYF
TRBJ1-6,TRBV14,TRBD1,CASSPWTGMAPLHF
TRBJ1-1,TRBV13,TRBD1,CATSNLYRGGLEAFF
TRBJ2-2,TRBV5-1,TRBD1,CASSLVGQGVGNTGELFF
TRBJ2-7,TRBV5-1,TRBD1,CASSSSGQPNSYEQYF
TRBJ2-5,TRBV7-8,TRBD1,CAGGGTGEETQYF
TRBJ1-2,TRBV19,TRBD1,CASSVQTGGNYGYTF
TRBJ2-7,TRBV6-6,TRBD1,CASSLGTGRFEQYF
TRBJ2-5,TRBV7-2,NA,CASSLARGSGETQYF
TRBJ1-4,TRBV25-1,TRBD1,CASSAGQGNFEKLFF
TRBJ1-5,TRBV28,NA,CASSLRYDSHRSGQPQHF
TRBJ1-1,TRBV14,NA,CASSQPGMNTEAFF
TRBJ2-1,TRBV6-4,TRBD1,CASSDHTGTGNEQFF
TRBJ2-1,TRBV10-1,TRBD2,CASSERRGGTNEQFF
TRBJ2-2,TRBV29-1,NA,CSVEGQTGELFF